This T cell receptor (beta chain) was sequenced in a study of T cell responses to AZD1222 COVID-19 vaccine. Whole-study findings and limits: The sample set comprised mostly white British donors with more females, and clonal diversity was possibly underestimated. In the spike-specific TCR repertoire, nearly half reportedly target unmutated variant regions.

This clone has only one observation. Its antigen is currently unknown. This CDR3 comprises 16 residues. The V end lost 0 bases, the J end lost 2 bases, and 11 bases lay between the germline ends. CDR1 SGHDT and CDR2 YYEEEE come from the germline V gene. The protocol was immunoSEQ multiplex PCR, while the TCRdb copy is restricted to in-frame clones and leaves out a portion. The table lists roughly 120,000 clones, 85% to 95% of them singletons. The sequencing used peripheral blood, collected on day 0 of AZD1222 vaccination. This clonotype was sampled from an adult in good health. The genes are TRBV5-6 and TRBJ2-2; perhaps TRBD1 as D (5 bases). The CDR3 nucleotides read TGTGCCAGCAGCTTGGAGGGTCAGGGCAACACCGGGGAGCTGTTTTTT. This translates into CASSLEGQGNTGELFF. Complete variable domain (other parts from reference TRBV5-6 and TRBJ2-2): DAGVTQSPTHLIKTRGQQVTLRCSPKSGHDTVSWYQQALGQGPQFIFQYYEEEERQRGNFPDRFSGHQFPNYSSELNVNALLLGDSALYLCASSLEGQGNTGELFFGEGSRLTVL.